A selection of T cell receptor beta chains follows, all from one sample in a study of post-analysis software for immune sequencing data. TCRdb reprocessed the PCR reads via MiXCR and lists one record per CDR3 protein. The table lists some 690,000 distinct CDR3 sequences, 30% of them singletons. The sequenced material came from blood. The receptors stem from a girl between 5 and 17 years old with multiple sclerosis. CDR3s include the opening cysteine and the closing phenylalanine or tryptophan. The D gene is left open where the match is weak. The size entry is marked missing in some rows and otherwise reads once, few, many or a size class.

>.|.|TRBJ2-3|TRBV13
CASSLTSLASVDTQYF
TGTGCCAGCAGCTTGACCTCACTAGCTTCCGTGGATACGCAGTATTTT
>TRBD1|.|TRBJ1-5|TRBV28
CASSLSGTGGQPQHF
TGTGCCAGCAGTTTGTCCGGGACAGGGGGTCAGCCCCAGCATTTT
>.|few|TRBJ2-1|TRBV29-1
CSDNEQFF
TGCAGCGATAATGAGCAGTTCTTC
>TRBD2|.|TRBJ2-1|TRBV20-1
CSATGTSGSVLYEQFF
TGCAGTGCAACCGGGACTAGCGGGAGTGTCTTATACGAGCAGTTCTTC
>.|few|TRBJ2-7|TRBV4-3
CASSQDGRGSGSYEQYF
TGCGCCAGCAGCCAAGACGGGCGGGGTAGTGGTTCCTACGAGCAGTACTTC
>.|.|TRBJ2-2|TRBV7-2
CASSPQRAGELFF
TGTGCCAGCAGCCCCCAGCGTGCCGGGGAGCTGTTTTTT
>TRBD2|.|TRBJ2-1|TRBV28
CASSPLRTSGSNEQFF
TGTGCCAGCAGTCCCCTCCGGACTAGCGGGAGCAATGAGCAGTTCTTC
>.|few|TRBJ2-5|TRBV5-6
CASSLGSWETQYF
TGTGCCAGCAGCTTGGGCAGCTGGGAGACCCAGTACTTC
>TRBD1|few|TRBJ2-5|TRBV12-3/TRBV12-4
CASSTFGTGEETQYF
TGTGCCAGCAGCACATTTGGGACAGGAGAAGAGACCCAGTACTTC
>TRBD1|.|TRBJ2-7|TRBV7-2
CASSSIGQGWIEQYF
TGTGCCAGCAGCTCCATCGGACAGGGATGGATCGAGCAGTACTTC
>.|.|TRBJ2-7|TRBV7-2
CASSPAGSPYEQYF
TGTGCCAGCAGCCCAGCGGGCTCACCCTACGAGCAGTACTTC
>TRBD2|many|TRBJ2-1|TRBV6-5
CATRTSGTTEQFF
TGTGCCACCCGGACTAGCGGGACCACTGAGCAGTTCTTC
>.|.|TRBJ2-5|TRBV28
CASSRTVLLPGPQYF
TGTGCCAGCAGTCGGACGGTCCTCCTCCCTGGGCCCCAGTACTTC
>.|.|TRBJ2-1|TRBV4-1
CASSQVNRDEQFF
TGCGCCAGCAGCCAAGTAAACCGGGATGAGCAGTTCTTC
>TRBD2|many|TRBJ2-7|TRBV20-1
CSARDRSGSIYEQYF
TGCAGTGCTAGAGATAGGAGCGGGAGTATCTACGAGCAGTACTTC
>.|.|TRBJ2-4|TRBV11-2
CASSGTMAKNIQYF
TGTGCCAGCAGCGGGACAATGGCCAAAAACATTCAGTACTTC
>TRBD1|few|TRBJ1-2|TRBV7-9
CASRPGTGQSYGYTF
TGTGCCAGCAGACCCGGGACAGGACAATCCTATGGCTACACCTTC
>.|.|TRBJ1-5|TRBV19
CASSPGWGHNQPQHF
TGTGCCAGTAGCCCCGGCTGGGGGCATAATCAGCCCCAGCATTTT
>TRBD2|.|TRBJ2-2|TRBV20-1
CSASGGSETGELFF
TGCAGTGCTAGTGGCGGGAGCGAGACCGGGGAGCTGTTTTTT
>.|many|TRBJ2-5|TRBV5-5
CASSLGPEEETQYF
TGTGCCAGCAGCTTGGGCCCAGAGGAAGAGACCCAGTACTTC
>.|.|TRBJ2-3|TRBV10-3
CAISDQGHDSTDTQYF
TGTGCCATCAGTGACCAAGGACACGACAGCACAGATACGCAGTATTTT
>.|few|TRBJ2-1|TRBV20-1
CSAGGGLANYNEQFF
TGCAGTGCTGGGGGGGGGCTAGCGAACTACAATGAGCAGTTCTTC
>.|few|TRBJ1-2|TRBV10-3
CAISASGGGDYGYTF
TGTGCCATCAGTGCTTCGGGAGGCGGCGACTATGGCTACACCTTC
>.|.|TRBJ2-3|TRBV28
CASSMARGRDTQYF
TGTGCCAGCAGTATGGCTAGGGGCCGGGATACGCAGTATTTT
>TRBD2|.|TRBJ2-7|TRBV20-1
CSASTSGLAGVYEQYF
TGCAGTGCTAGTACTTCCGGGCTAGCGGGTGTCTACGAGCAGTACTTC
>.|few|TRBJ2-2|TRBV6-2/TRBV6-3
CASSSGTGHTGELFF
TGTGCCAGCAGTTCAGGGACGGGACACACCGGGGAGCTGTTTTTT
>TRBD1|.|TRBJ2-4|TRBV11-2
CASSLGWTGGAGSNIQYF
TGTGCCAGCAGCTTAGGATGGACAGGGGGCGCCGGTTCAAACATTCAGTACTTC
>.|.|TRBJ1-3|TRBV6-6
CASSFNAPSGNTIYF
TGTGCCAGCAGTTTCAATGCCCCCTCTGGAAACACCATATATTTT
>TRBD2|.|TRBJ2-1|TRBV9
CASSVGGGGPYNEQFF
TGTGCCAGCAGCGTAGGGGGCGGGGGGCCCTACAATGAGCAGTTCTTC
>.|few|TRBJ2-5|TRBV14
CASSQFGGPQETQYF
TGTGCCAGCAGCCAATTTGGGGGTCCCCAAGAGACCCAGTACTTC
>.|few|TRBJ2-1|TRBV7-9
CASRPSGGYEQFF
TGTGCCAGCAGGCCCTCGGGGGGCTACGAGCAGTTCTTC
>.|many|TRBJ2-7|TRBV5-1
CASSLDSRSLGEQYF
TGCGCCAGCAGCTTGGACTCCCGAAGTTTAGGGGAGCAGTACTTC
>.|.|TRBJ2-3|TRBV10-3
CAITVGGPSTDTRYF
TGTGCCATCACCGTAGGAGGTCCAAGTACAGATACGCGGTATTTT
>TRBD1|few|TRBJ1-5|TRBV24-1
CATSGSRTGIDQPQHF
TGTGCCACCAGTGGGTCCCGGACAGGGATTGATCAGCCCCAGCATTTT
>.|.|TRBJ2-5|TRBV6-5
CATWSGAVQETQYF
TGTGCCACCTGGTCGGGAGCTGTTCAAGAGACCCAGTACTTC
>TRBD2|.|TRBJ2-7|TRBV6-5
CASSYQRGVGYEQYF
TGTGCCAGCAGTTACCAGCGGGGGGTCGGGTACGAGCAGTACTTC
>.|.|TRBJ1-1|TRBV11-2
CASAVASMAFF
TGTGCCAGCGCGGTCGCCAGCATGGCTTTCTTT
>.|few|TRBJ2-1|TRBV20-1
CSARRRTRGHEQFF
TGCAGTGCTAGAAGACGAACGCGGGGGCATGAGCAGTTCTTC
>.|.|TRBJ2-3|TRBV12-3/TRBV12-4
CASRYERGYTDTQYF
TGTGCCAGCCGGTACGAGAGGGGGTACACAGATACGCAGTATTTT
>TRBD1|.|TRBJ2-5|TRBV5-1
CASSTIRQGQETQYF
TGCGCCAGCAGTACCATCCGACAGGGGCAAGAGACCCAGTACTTC
>TRBD1|few|TRBJ1-2|TRBV6-5
CASSYSRTGRNGGYTF
TGTGCCAGCAGTTACTCCAGGACAGGGCGTAATGGTGGCTACACCTTC
>.|.|TRBJ1-3|TRBV12-3/TRBV12-4
CASRTGNDGNSIYF
TGTGCCAGCAGAACAGGGAATGATGGAAACTCCATATATTTT
>TRBD2|.|TRBJ2-1|TRBV20-1
CSAPTAYGISGRAGMDEQFF
TGCAGTGCCCCGACCGCGTATGGGATTAGTGGGAGGGCCGGGATGGATGAGCAGTTCTTC
>.|.|TRBJ2-3|TRBV4-1
CASSQPTDAGTQYF
TGCGCCAGCAGCCAACCGACGGACGCGGGGACGCAGTATTTT
>TRBD1|few|TRBJ2-7|TRBV29-1
CSVEDPGTGPDEQYF
TGCAGCGTTGAAGACCCCGGGACAGGGCCAGACGAGCAGTACTTC
>.|.|TRBJ2-6|TRBV10-3
CAISDPVSGANVLTF
TGTGCCATCAGTGACCCCGTGTCTGGGGCCAACGTCCTGACTTTC
>.|.|TRBJ2-7|TRBV19
CASSPIAESSYEQYF
TGTGCCAGTAGTCCCATAGCGGAAAGCTCCTACGAGCAGTACTTC
>.|.|TRBJ2-4|TRBV4-3
CASSQDQEPTYGQYF
TGCGCCAGCAGCCAAGATCAGGAACCAACCTACGGGCAGTACTTC
>.|many|TRBJ2-1|TRBV9
CASSVGGGYNEQFF
TGTGCCAGCAGCGTCGGAGGGGGCTACAATGAGCAGTTCTTC
>TRBD1|many|TRBJ2-7|TRBV10-3
CAIENWTGVCEQYF
TGTGCCATCGAGAATTGGACAGGGGTGTGCGAGCAGTACTTC
>.|few|TRBJ2-3|TRBV9
CASSVGGRTDTQYF
TGTGCCAGCAGCGTAGGTGGGAGGACAGATACGCAGTATTTT
>TRBD1|.|TRBJ2-7|TRBV4-1
CASSQRQGPGEQYF
TGCGCCAGCAGCCAGAGACAGGGGCCGGGCGAGCAGTACTTC
>.|few|TRBJ2-1|TRBV25-1
CASSLGIWNEQFF
TGTGCCAGCAGTCTAGGGATTTGGAATGAGCAGTTCTTC
>TRBD1|.|TRBJ1-2|TRBV5-1
CASSLTGTGEGYTF
TGCGCCAGCAGCTTAACCGGGACAGGGGAAGGCTACACCTTC
>TRBD1|.|TRBJ1-1|TRBV9
CASAEGASTTEAFF
TGTGCCAGCGCCGAGGGGGCTAGTACCACTGAAGCTTTCTTT